These 27 T cell receptor beta chains share one sample of origin, sequenced in a study of CD8+ T cells in alopecia areata. RNA was isolated and reverse transcribed to cDNA, the sequencing template. Method: immunoSEQ multiplex PCR; TCRdb's copy keeps in-frame clones and lacks some. The repertoire holds hundreds of thousands of clones, with around 66% as singletons. The treatment: oral pan-JAK inhibitor, 5-10 mg twice daily. The sample was CD4+ T cells sorted from blood, taken around week 44, from a patient treated with tofacitinib. Source of these receptors: a human donor with alopecia areata.

V is TRBV15 and J is TRBJ2-2, with a tentative D call TRBD1 (6 bases). V lost 6 bases and J 4 bases, leaving 15 bases between the germline ends. The CDR3 length is 15 residues. Germline assignment: CDR1 LNHNV and CDR2 YYDKDF (reference sequence). The CDR3 DNA reads TGTGCCACCAGTCCGGACAGTATTTTCACCGGGGAGCTGTTTTTT. It translates to CATSPDSIFTGELFF.

The count of this clone is one. The V and J genes are TRBV4-3 and TRBJ2-7; D may be TRBD2 (5 bases). The CDR3 sequence is 14 residues long. V was trimmed by 0 bases and J by 6 bases, leaving 12 bases between them. Germline-derived CDR1 and CDR2 are LGHNA and YSLEER. This chain's CDR3 is CASSQERARGEQYF. The CDR3 coding sequence is TGCGCCAGCAGCCAAGAAAGGGCACGGGGCGAGCAGTACTTC.

This sequence joins TRBV7-6 and TRBJ1-2; 9 nucleotides match TRBD1. V shed 4 bases, J shed 4 bases, and the junction held 13 bases outside the gene matches. The germline V gene has CDR1 SGHVS and CDR2 FNYEAQ. This CDR3 region has 17 residues. For the CDR3, the DNA is TGTGCCAGCAGCTCGTCACTCACAGGGGGCACTATCTATGGCTACACCTTC. This gives the protein CASSSSLTGGTIYGYTF.

The chain employs TRBV18 and TRBJ2-5, with 10 bases lining up with TRBD2. The ends lost 3 bases at V and 4 bases at J; junction bases unmatched: 8. The germline CDR1 and CDR2 sequences are KGHSH and LQKENI. There are 16 residues in the CDR3. The chain's CDR3 is CASSPVSGGAGETQYF. CDR3 nucleotides: TGTGCCAGCTCACCCGTCAGCGGGGGGGCCGGAGAGACCCAGTACTTC.

V and J are TRBV7-2 and TRBJ2-2; perhaps D is TRBD1 or TRBD2 (5 bases each). V dropped 5 bases and J dropped 10 bases, with 14 bases sitting between them. Germline-derived CDR1 and CDR2 are SGHTA and FQGNSA. The CDR3 sequence is 13 residues long. CDR3 nucleotides: TGTGCCAGCAGCCCTCTCCCAGGGACGGAGCTGTTTTTT. Translating it yields CASSPLPGTELFF.

The chain combines TRBV6-6 with TRBJ2-7; D remains unclear. CDR3 size: 13 residues. V dropped 6 bases and J dropped 4 bases, with 13 bases sitting between them. CDR1 and CDR2 from the germline V gene are MNHNY and SVGAGI (reference sequence). The CDR3 loop reads CASSPGRVYEQYF. Written as DNA, the CDR3 is TGTGCCAGCAGCCCCGGACGAGTATACGAGCAGTACTTC.

The DNA of the CDR3 is TGCAGCGTCGCAGGACTAGCGGGGAGTTACAATGAGCAGTTCTTC. It translates to CSVAGLAGSYNEQFF. The V call is TRBV29-1, the J call TRBJ2-1, with 12 bases that match TRBD2. The germline V gene encodes CDR1 SQVTM and CDR2 ANQGSEA. This CDR3 has 15 residues. V lost 6 bases to trimming and J lost 4 bases; unmatched junction nucleotides: 7.

This rearrangement joins TRBV10-3 to TRBJ2-5; 9 bases align to TRBD2. After removal of 3 bases from V and 5 bases from J, the junction contained 4 bases not matched to a gene. In germline, CDR1 is ENHRY, CDR2 SYGVKD. The CDR3 is 14 amino acids. The CDR3 DNA is TGTGCCATCAGTGACGGCGGGGGGGTTGAGACCCAGTACTTC. Translating gives CAISDGGGVETQYF.

The chain couples TRBV29-1 to TRBJ1-1; 9 positions match TRBD1. V shed 7 bases and J 2 bases; nucleotides not matched to a gene: 14. CDR3 length: 16 residues. Germline V gene sequence: CDR1 SQVTM, CDR2 ANQGSEA. The CDR3 protein is CSGRIGTGPFNTEAFF. For the CDR3, the DNA is TGCAGCGGGAGAATCGGGACAGGGCCGTTTAACACTGAAGCTTTCTTT. Drawing the rest from reference TRBV29-1 and TRBJ1-1, the complete variable domain is SAVISQKPSRDICQRGTSLTIQCQVDSQVTMMFWYRQQPGQSLTLIATANQGSEATYESGFVIDKFPISRPNLTFSTLTVSNMSPEDSSIYLCSGRIGTGPFNTEAFFGQGTRLTVV.

The chain links TRBV2 to TRBJ2-4; D gene unclear. Germline values: CDR1 SNHLY, CDR2 FYNNEI. V was clipped by 4 bases and J by 2 bases, with 15 bases between them. This CDR3 comprises 16 residues. CDR3 DNA sequence: TGTGCCAGCAGTGGAACAACCCTGTCCTCCAAAAACATTCAGTACTTC. Translated, it gives CASSGTTLSSKNIQYF.

The chain couples TRBV7-3 to TRBJ2-1, with TRBD2 matching 8 bases. This CDR3 contains 15 residues. The junction had 2 bases not matched to a gene; V was cut back by 0 bases and J by 4 bases. CDR1 and CDR2 (germline): SGHTA, FQGTGA. The CDR3 DNA is TGTGCCAGCAGCTTAACTAGCGGGGTTTACAATGAGCAGTTCTTC. Translating it yields CASSLTSGVYNEQFF.

This clone turned up a few times. This sample also contains other DNA sequences that code for the same CDR3. The V and J genes are TRBV5-1 and TRBJ2-5; a weak D match, TRBD2 (6 bases). Trimming cost V 2 bases and J 1 base, with 9 bases left between them. The CDR3 sequence is 14 residues long. The germline CDR1 and CDR2 sequences are SGHRS and YFSETQ. The CDR3: CASSFGGTQETQYF. The CDR3 region has the DNA TGCGCCAGCAGCTTTGGCGGGACCCAAGAGACCCAGTACTTC.

This chain's CDR3 is CAFGRRGGLAAGELFF. CDR3 bases: TGTGCCTTCGGGAGGAGGGGAGGGCTTGCGGCCGGGGAGCTGTTTTTT. This chain connects TRBV30 to TRBJ2-2, with 7 bases that match TRBD2. The CDR3 runs to 16 residues. Unmatched junction bases numbered 17, after V lost 7 bases and J lost 6 bases. Germline loops: CDR1 GTSNPN, CDR2 SVGIG (reference sequence). The complete variable domain, with remaining parts taken from reference TRBV30 and TRBJ2-2, reads SQTIHQWPATLVQPVGSPLSLECTVEGTSNPNLYWYRQAAGRGLQLLFYSVGIGQISSEVPQNLSASRPQDRQFILSSKKLLLSDSGFYLCAFGRRGGLAAGELFFGEGSRLTVL.

Only a few counts were recorded for this clone. The chain is built from TRBV9 and TRBJ1-1; D is possibly TRBD1 (5 bases). Germline CDR1 is SGDLS and CDR2 is YYNGEE. Trimming removed 4 bases at V and 6 bases at J, with 13 bases between. The CDR3 contains 13 residues. CDR3 sequence reads: CASSPRGRSEAFF. The CDR3 nucleotides read TGTGCCAGCAGCCCACGGGGGAGATCTGAAGCTTTCTTT.

J is TRBJ2-3 and V is TRBV7-2; no firm D call. This CDR3 region has 15 residues. Deletions cut 1 base from V and 8 bases from J, with 16 bases between. Germline values: CDR1 SGHTA, CDR2 FQGNSA. CDR3 coding DNA: TGTGCCAGCAGCTTAGACTCCTCGCAAATGGCTACGCAGTATTTT. Amino acids: CASSLDSSQMATQYF. Drawing the rest from reference TRBV7-2 and TRBJ2-3, the complete variable domain is GAGVSQSPSNKVTEKGKDVELRCDPISGHTALYWYRQSLGQGLEFLIYFQGNSAPDKSGLPSDRFSAERTGGSVSTLTIQRTQQEDSAVYLCASSLDSSQMATQYFGPGTRLTVL.

The chain uses TRBV5-6 and TRBJ2-4, with 8 bases fitting TRBD1. This CDR3 has 13 amino acids. The J segment lost 14 bases and the V segment lost 6 bases, leaving 13 bases of the junction unmatched. The germline gives CDR1 SGHDT, CDR2 YYEEEE. CDR3 sequence: CASTIPGTGHEYF. DNA for the CDR3: TGTGCCAGCACCATCCCCGGGACAGGTCATGAGTACTTC.

The CDR3 coding sequence is TGTGCCAGCAGCGAGCGTGGGGACCCAACCTACGAGCAGTACTTC. As protein: CASSERGDPTYEQYF. The chain has TRBV7-8 and TRBJ2-7; D tentatively fits TRBD1 or TRBD2 (5 bases each). V was cut by 5 bases and J by 2 bases, with 16 bases left in between. The CDR3 totals 15 residues. CDR1 is SGHVS, CDR2 FQNEAQ, per germline.

This clone has only a few counts. The chain uses TRBV25-1 and TRBJ2-7; TRBD1 or TRBD2 may be the D gene (6 bases each). V was shortened by 7 bases and J by 5 bases, with 18 bases between the two germline ends. Germline CDR1 MGHDK, CDR2 SYGVNS. The CDR3 is 14 residues long. For the CDR3, the DNA is TGTGCCAGCAAAGGGACTGACAGGTTGGACGAGCAGTACTTC. Translated: CASKGTDRLDEQYF.

V gene TRBV11-2 combines with J gene TRBJ2-6, with TRBD1 matching over 7 bases. The CDR3 spans 19 residues. Germline V gene data show CDR1 as SGHAT and CDR2 as FQNNGV. V lost 0 bases and J lost 0; bases outside the gene matches: 8. CDR3 nucleotides: TGTGCCAGCAGCTTAGATCTGTGGACAGGCAACTCTGGGGCCAACGTCCTGACTTTC. Its translation is CASSLDLWTGNSGANVLTF.

The chain uses TRBV29-1 and TRBJ1-2; possibly TRBD1 for D (6 bases). This CDR3 has 14 amino acids. The V gene's germline CDR1 is SQVTM and CDR2 ANQGSEA. The V end was cut by 3 bases, the J end by 6 bases, with 17 bases between. CDR3 bases: TGCAGCGTTGAGGTCCGGGGGCGGCTGGATGGCTACACCTTC. Amino acid sequence: CSVEVRGRLDGYTF.

This rearrangement joins TRBV15 to TRBJ1-5; no definite D call. V lost 0 bases, J lost 3 bases, and 9 bases lay in between. The CDR3 covers 15 residues. Looked up from germline, CDR1 is LNHNV and CDR2 is YYDKDF (reference sequence). The CDR3 reads CATSRDTQDNQPQHF. The CDR3 DNA sequence: TGTGCCACCAGCAGAGATACCCAGGACAATCAGCCCCAGCATTTT.

The table lists this clone with a count of one. This sequence joins TRBV4-3 and TRBJ1-2; 7 bases align to TRBD1. The CDR3 has 13 residues. The J segment lost 8 bases and the V segment lost 1 base, leaving 4 bases of the junction unmatched. The germline V gene has CDR1 LGHNA and CDR2 YSLEER. The CDR3 loop is CASSQGGGWGYTF. The CDR3 DNA follows: TGCGCCAGCAGCCAAGGAGGGGGCTGGGGCTACACCTTC.

CDR3 protein: CSVGGASSYNEQFF. Here the CDR3 DNA reads TGCAGCGTTGGAGGGGCGAGCTCCTACAATGAGCAGTTCTTC. This chain connects TRBV29-1 to TRBJ2-1; D is possibly TRBD1 or TRBD2 (5 bases each). Trimming shortened V by 4 bases and J by 0 bases, and 10 bases separated the two germline ends. This CDR3 is 14 amino acids long. Per the germline V gene, CDR1 is SQVTM and CDR2 is ANQGSEA.

The chain has TRBV5-1 and TRBJ1-2, with 9 bases identical to TRBD1. The CDR3 totals 15 residues. J was trimmed by 3 bases and V by 4 bases; bases with no gene match: 7. Germline V lookup: CDR1 SGHRS, CDR2 YFSETQ. The chain's CDR3 is CASSIGTGRHYGYTF. The CDR3 bases are TGCGCCAGCAGCATAGGGACAGGGCGTCACTATGGCTACACCTTC.

The chain joins TRBV25-1 to TRBJ2-3, with a weak D call TRBD1 (7 bases). The length of the CDR3 is 17 residues. V lost 4 bases to trimming and J lost 9 bases, with 26 bases between them. The germline CDR1 and CDR2 sequences are MGHDK and SYGVNS. Here the CDR3 reads CASSGPRHPRGAGTQYF. The DNA for the CDR3 is TGTGCCAGCAGTGGACCCCGTCACCCCAGGGGGGCAGGGACGCAGTATTTT.

The rearrangement uses TRBV9 and TRBJ2-1; 7 positions match TRBD2. Germline lookup yields CDR1 SGDLS and CDR2 YYNGEE. CDR3 length: 13 amino acids. V lost 3 bases, J lost 8 bases, and 5 bases stayed unmatched. CDR3 bases: TGTGCCAGCAGCGCCGGGAGGTGGGATGAGCAGTTCTTC. Protein: CASSAGRWDEQFF.

This clone was seen a handful of times. This chain connects TRBV11-2 to TRBJ2-2; D not resolved. The CDR3 runs 14 residues. With 1 base removed from V and 1 base from J, the gap between germline ends came to 4 bases. Germline values: CDR1 SGHAT, CDR2 FQNNGV. CDR3 sequence: CASSLGLNTGELFF. CDR3 DNA sequence: TGTGCCAGCAGCTTAGGCTTGAACACCGGGGAGCTGTTTTTT. The complete variable domain, with remaining parts taken from reference TRBV11-2 and TRBJ2-2, reads EAGVAQSPRYKIIEKRQSVAFWCNPISGHATLYWYQQILGQGPKLLIQFQNNGVVDDSQLPKDRFSAERLKGVDSTLKIQPAKLEDSAVYLCASSLGLNTGELFFGEGSRLTVL.